The 8 T cell receptor beta chains in this list originate from one sample, sequenced in a study of blood T cell repertoires in COVID-19. Profiled with immunoSEQ multiplex PCR; TCRdb holds only in-frame clones, not every one. The sample consists of fewer than 200,000 clones, 75% to 85% of them appearing once. The sample was peripheral blood. The receptors originated from a woman aged 80 or over with COVID-19, enrolled during active disease.

The chain employs TRBV6-5 and TRBJ2-2; D uncertain. Germline CDR1 is MNHEY and CDR2 is SVGAGI. This CDR3 comprises 15 residues. Between the trimmed V and J ends, which lost 2 bases and 5 bases, there was a span of 12 bases. The CDR3 region is CASSYEVSLTGELFF. The CDR3 bases are TGTGCCAGCAGTTACGAAGTTAGTCTGACCGGGGAGCTGTTTTTT.

The table lists this clone with a few counts. The J gene is TRBJ1-6, the V gene TRBV6-2 or TRBV6-3; D is ambiguous. Trimming pared 3 bases from V and 15 bases from J, leaving 21 bases between. The length of the CDR3 is 15 residues. Germline V CDR1 and CDR2: MNHEY, SVGEGT. The CDR3 DNA follows: TGTGCCAGCAGTTATACAGTCGGCCAAGCTAGCTTCCTCCACTTT. Translation: CASSYTVGQASFLHF.

The gene calls are TRBV5-4 and TRBJ2-1, with TRBD2 matching over 7 bases. CDR3 length: 18 amino acids. Germline CDR1 reads SGHNT; CDR2 reads YYREEE (reference sequence). V shed 3 bases and J 5 bases; nucleotides not matched to a gene: 17. The CDR3 nucleotides read TGTGCCAGCAGCTCACCGGGACTATCGAGTCGTGGAAACAATGAGCAGTTCTTC. Translating gives CASSSPGLSSRGNNEQFF.

The genes are TRBV27 and TRBJ2-1, with 9 bases fitting TRBD2. Germline trimming cut 5 bases from V and 3 bases from J; bases unmatched to any gene: 5. The CDR3 runs to 15 residues. Germline CDR1 reads MNHEY; CDR2 reads SMNVEV (reference sequence). DNA for the CDR3: TGTGCCAGCAGTCTACAGCGGGGGGTCTACAATGAGCAGTTCTTC. Translation gives CASSLQRGVYNEQFF.

V is TRBV5-4 and J is TRBJ2-3, with TRBD1 identical over 11 bases. The CDR3 runs to 14 residues. J lost 4 bases, V lost 4 bases, and 2 bases had no gene match. In germline, CDR1 is SGHNT, CDR2 YYREEE (reference sequence). CDR3 nucleotides: TGTGCCAGCAGCGCGGGACAGGGGGCAGATACGCAGTATTTT. Amino acids: CASSAGQGADTQYF.

J is TRBJ2-1 and V is TRBV2; possibly TRBD2 for D (6 bases). CDR3 length equals 15 residues. Germline V lookup: CDR1 SNHLY, CDR2 FYNNEI. Trimming cost V 7 bases and J 5 bases, with 18 bases left between them. CDR3 in DNA: TGTGCCAGCAAGTCAAGCGGGTCGATACACAATGAGCAGTTCTTC. Translation: CASKSSGSIHNEQFF.

The chain joins TRBV15 to TRBJ2-5; no reliable D call. The CDR3 consists of 15 residues. Per the germline V gene, CDR1 is LNHNV and CDR2 is YYDKDF (reference sequence). Deletions cut 0 bases from V and 2 bases from J, with 10 bases between. CDR3 sequence reads: CATSRDAHAQETQYF. CDR3 DNA sequence: TGTGCCACCAGCAGAGATGCCCACGCGCAAGAGACCCAGTACTTC.

The gene calls are TRBV5-1 and TRBJ1-3; TRBD1 matches 7 bases. The V gene's germline CDR1 is SGHRS and CDR2 YFSETQ. Trimming at V came to 0 bases and at J to 0 bases, leaving 6 bases not matched to a gene. The CDR3 spans 17 residues. The CDR3 here is CASSLAVQGSSGNTIYF. CDR3 DNA sequence: TGCGCCAGCAGCTTGGCTGTACAGGGGAGCTCTGGAAACACCATATATTTT. The whole variable domain, filled in from reference TRBV5-1 and TRBJ1-3, reads KAGVTQTPRYLIKTRGQQVTLSCSPISGHRSVSWYQQTPGQGLQFLFEYFSETQRNKGNFPGRFSGRQFSNSRSEMNVSTLELGDSALYLCASSLAVQGSSGNTIYFGEGSWLTVV.